The 8 T cell receptor beta chains below were found in one sample sequenced in a study of blood T cell repertoires in COVID-19. TCRdb's table, derived via immunoSEQ multiplex PCR, lists solely in-frame clones and lacks some. The sample lists 50,000 or so clones, 79% occurring once. Material for sequencing was peripheral blood. The origin of the receptors is a man between 65 and 80 years old with acute or convalescent COVID-19.

The rearrangement uses TRBV5-1 and TRBJ1-1, with a tentative D call TRBD1 (5 bases). The CDR3 length is 13 residues. CDR1 is SGHRS and CDR2 is YFSETQ in the germline V gene. The ends were cut back, 1 base at V and 4 bases at J, with 8 bases in the middle. The CDR3 loop is CASSLYGGTEAFF. The CDR3 DNA sequence: TGCGCCAGCAGCTTGTACGGGGGCACTGAAGCTTTCTTT. The full variable domain, in which reference TRBV5-1 and TRBJ1-1 provide the parts outside the CDR3, is KAGVTQTPRYLIKTRGQQVTLSCSPISGHRSVSWYQQTPGQGLQFLFEYFSETQRNKGNFPGRFSGRQFSNSRSEMNVSTLELGDSALYLCASSLYGGTEAFFGQGTRLTVV.

The chain combines TRBV30 with TRBJ1-6, with a weak D call TRBD1 (5 bases). The ends were cut back, 3 bases at V and 7 bases at J, with 10 bases in the middle. CDR1 is GTSNPN and CDR2 is SVGIG in the germline V gene (reference sequence). CDR3 length equals 13 residues. The DNA for the CDR3 is TGTGCCTGGAGCCAACAGGAGAATTCACCCCTCCACTTT. Its translation: CAWSQQENSPLHF. Filled out from reference TRBV30 and TRBJ1-6, the complete variable domain reads SQTIHQWPATLVQPVGSPLSLECTVEGTSNPNLYWYRQAAGRGLQLLFYSVGIGQISSEVPQNLSASRPQDRQFILSSKKLLLSDSGFYLCAWSQQENSPLHFGNGTRLTVT.

This CDR3 reads CASRAEIYNEQFF. The CDR3 DNA reads as TGTGCCAGCAGGGCGGAAATCTACAATGAGCAGTTCTTC. The chain has TRBV11-1 and TRBJ2-1; unclear D gene. This CDR3 contains 13 residues. Germline lookup yields CDR1 SGHAT and CDR2 FQDESV (reference sequence). V gave up 6 bases and J gave up 3 bases, with 9 bases separating them.

The CDR3 coding sequence is TGTGCCAGCAGTTACCACGGGGTGGAGAACACTGAAGCTTTCTTT. Amino acid sequence: CASSYHGVENTEAFF. The chain couples TRBV6-5 to TRBJ1-1; D is ambiguous. V lost 2 bases and J 1 base, leaving 11 bases between the germline ends. This CDR3 comprises 15 residues. Germline CDR1 is MNHEY and CDR2 is SVGAGI.

The V and J genes are TRBV6-5 and TRBJ1-1; D may be TRBD1 (6 bases). With 5 bases removed from V and 5 bases from J, the gap between germline ends came to 15 bases. CDR1 and CDR2 (germline): MNHEY, SVGAGI. The CDR3 length is 14 residues. CDR3 region: CASSQTGLLTEAFF. The CDR3 DNA reads TGTGCCAGCAGTCAAACAGGGTTGTTAACTGAAGCTTTCTTT.

This clone is a singleton in its sample. The V call is TRBV4-3, the J call TRBJ1-1, with 10 nucleotides matching TRBD1. Trimming at V came to 4 bases and at J to 4 bases, leaving 6 bases not matched to a gene. Germline CDR1 is LGHNA and CDR2 is YSLEER. CDR3 length: 15 amino acids. CDR3 nucleotides: TGCGCCAGCAGCCTCAGGACAGGGGGATCCACTGAAGCTTTCTTT. This codes for CASSLRTGGSTEAFF.

The chain couples TRBV7-3 to TRBJ1-2; 10 positions agree with TRBD1. V dropped 5 bases and J dropped 5; count of bases not matched to a gene: 8. CDR3 length: 15 residues. Germline CDR1 SGHTA, CDR2 FQGTGA. The CDR3 here is CASSVTGGSPYGYTF. The CDR3 DNA sequence: TGTGCCAGCAGCGTGACAGGGGGCTCCCCTTATGGCTACACCTTC.

The rearrangement uses TRBV5-1 and TRBJ2-3; a weak D match, TRBD2 (6 bases). Germline CDR1 reads SGHRS; CDR2 reads YFSETQ. This CDR3 contains 14 residues. V lost 0 bases, J lost 6 bases, and 11 bases lay in between. CDR3 DNA sequence: TGCGCCAGCAGCTTGGCCCGGAGGGCTGATACGCAGTATTTT. This codes for CASSLARRADTQYF.